Below, one T cell receptor (beta chain) is given with its context. Its antigen is not identified. The data were taken from a study of T cell responses to AZD1222 COVID-19 vaccine. The study's findings and limits: Spike as a whole was targeted by vaccine-associated CD4 TCRs, dominant at 160-218 and 743-854.

This table comes from immunoSEQ multiplex PCR, and its TCRdb copy is limited to in-frame clones, with some not included. The sample includes about 140,000 clones, 80% to 95% of them seen just once. Germline V gene sequence: CDR1 SGHDT, CDR2 YYEEEE. V gave up 4 bases and J gave up 2 bases; unmatched junction bases: 6. CDR3 length: 14 amino acids. Source: peripheral blood, taken on day 0 of AZD1222 vaccination. This sequence joins TRBV5-6 and TRBJ2-7; 7 nucleotides line up with TRBD1. This TCR was recovered from an adult in good health. The DNA of the CDR3 is TGTGCCAGCAGCCCGGTAGGGACAGCCTACGAGCAGTACTTC. It translates to CASSPVGTAYEQYF.